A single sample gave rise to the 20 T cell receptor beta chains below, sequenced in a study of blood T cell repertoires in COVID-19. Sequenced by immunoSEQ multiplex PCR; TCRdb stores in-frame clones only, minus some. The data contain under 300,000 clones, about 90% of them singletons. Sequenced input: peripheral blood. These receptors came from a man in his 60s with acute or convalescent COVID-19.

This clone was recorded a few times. CDR3 sequence: CAWALRGKRTDTQYF. As DNA, the CDR3 is TGTGCCTGGGCTTTAAGGGGGAAACGCACAGATACGCAGTATTTT. The gene calls are TRBV30 and TRBJ2-3; perhaps TRBD1 as D (6 bases). Germline CDR1 is GTSNPN and CDR2 is SVGIG (reference sequence). The V gene lost 5 bases and the J gene lost 1 base, with 16 bases spanning the gap. The CDR3 length is 15 residues.

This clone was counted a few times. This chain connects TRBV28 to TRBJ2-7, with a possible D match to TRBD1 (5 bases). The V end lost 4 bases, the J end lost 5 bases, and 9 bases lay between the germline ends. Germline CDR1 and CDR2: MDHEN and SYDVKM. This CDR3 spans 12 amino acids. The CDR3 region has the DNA TGTGCCAGCAGTTCAGGGTTTCACGAGCAGTACTTC. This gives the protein CASSSGFHEQYF.

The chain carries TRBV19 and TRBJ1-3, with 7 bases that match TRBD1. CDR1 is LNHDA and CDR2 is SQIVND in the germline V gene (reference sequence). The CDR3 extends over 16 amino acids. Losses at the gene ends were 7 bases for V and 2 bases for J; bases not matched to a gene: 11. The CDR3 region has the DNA TGTGCCAGTACCACCGGGACAGTAGGCCCTGGAAACACCATATATTTT. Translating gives CASTTGTVGPGNTIYF.

Here the CDR3 DNA reads TGTGCCAGCAGTTCAACCGGGACAGACTTAACACCCCTCCACTTT. Translation gives CASSSTGTDLTPLHF. V and J are TRBV6-8 and TRBJ1-6; TRBD1 agrees at 7 bases. This CDR3 comprises 15 residues. V lost 4 bases to trimming and J lost 11 bases; unmatched junction nucleotides: 11. Germline CDR1 is MNHGY and CDR2 is SAAAGT.

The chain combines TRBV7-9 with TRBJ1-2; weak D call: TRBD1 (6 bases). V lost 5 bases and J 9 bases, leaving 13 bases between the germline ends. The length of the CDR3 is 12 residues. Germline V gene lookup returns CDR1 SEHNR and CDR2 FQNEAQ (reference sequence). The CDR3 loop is CASSLIQGSYTF. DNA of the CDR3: TGTGCCAGCAGCCTCATACAGGGTAGCTACACCTTC.

CDR3: CATSQAVEGLWSGELFF. CDR3 DNA sequence: TGTGCCACTTCCCAGGCGGTGGAAGGACTGTGGTCCGGGGAGCTGTTTTTT. V and J are TRBV7-2 and TRBJ2-2, with a weak D call TRBD2 (5 bases). The germline V gene encodes CDR1 SGHTA and CDR2 FQGNSA. The V and J ends lost 10 bases and 6 bases respectively, with 27 bases between them. The CDR3 extends over 17 amino acids.

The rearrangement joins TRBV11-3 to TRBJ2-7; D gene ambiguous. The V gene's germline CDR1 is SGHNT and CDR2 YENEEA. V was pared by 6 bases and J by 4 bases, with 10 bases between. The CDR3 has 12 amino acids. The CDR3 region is CASSQVRYEQYF. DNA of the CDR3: TGTGCCAGCAGTCAAGTGAGATACGAGCAGTACTTC.

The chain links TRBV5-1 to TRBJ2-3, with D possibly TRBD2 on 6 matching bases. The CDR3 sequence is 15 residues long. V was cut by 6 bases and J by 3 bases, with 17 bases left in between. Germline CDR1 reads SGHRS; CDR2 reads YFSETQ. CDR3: CASKPMGLLTDTQYF. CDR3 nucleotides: TGCGCCAGCAAACCGATGGGACTCTTAACAGATACGCAGTATTTT.

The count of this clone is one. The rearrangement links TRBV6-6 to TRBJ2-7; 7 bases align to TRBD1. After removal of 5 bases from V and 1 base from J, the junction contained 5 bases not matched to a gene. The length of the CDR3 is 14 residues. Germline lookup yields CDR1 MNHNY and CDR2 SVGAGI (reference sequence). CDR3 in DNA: TGTGCCAGCAGTCCGAGGACAGGTTCCTACGAGCAGTACTTC. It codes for CASSPRTGSYEQYF.

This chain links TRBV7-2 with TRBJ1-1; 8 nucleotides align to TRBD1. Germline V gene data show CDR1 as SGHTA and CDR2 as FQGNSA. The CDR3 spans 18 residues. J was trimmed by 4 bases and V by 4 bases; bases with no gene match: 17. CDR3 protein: CASSSWRGQGAGGTEAFF. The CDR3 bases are TGTGCCAGCAGCTCCTGGAGGGGTCAGGGGGCGGGCGGCACTGAAGCTTTCTTT.

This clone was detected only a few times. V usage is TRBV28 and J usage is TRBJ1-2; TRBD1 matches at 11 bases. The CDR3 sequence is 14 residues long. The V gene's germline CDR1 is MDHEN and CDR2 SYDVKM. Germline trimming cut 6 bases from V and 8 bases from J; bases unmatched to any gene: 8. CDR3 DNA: TGTGCCAGCAGCCTGGACAGGGGGCAAAAGGGCTACACCTTC. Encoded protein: CASSLDRGQKGYTF.

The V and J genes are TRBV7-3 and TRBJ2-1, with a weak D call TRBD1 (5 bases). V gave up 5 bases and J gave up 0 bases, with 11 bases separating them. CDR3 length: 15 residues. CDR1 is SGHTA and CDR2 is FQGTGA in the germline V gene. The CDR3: CASSQGAASYNEQFF. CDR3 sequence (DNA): TGTGCCAGCAGCCAAGGGGCGGCCTCCTACAATGAGCAGTTCTTC.

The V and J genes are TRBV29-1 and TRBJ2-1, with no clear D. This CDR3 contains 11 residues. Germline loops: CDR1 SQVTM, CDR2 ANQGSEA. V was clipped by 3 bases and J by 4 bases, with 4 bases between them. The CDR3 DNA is TGCAGCGTTGACACATACAATGAGCAGTTCTTC. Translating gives CSVDTYNEQFF.

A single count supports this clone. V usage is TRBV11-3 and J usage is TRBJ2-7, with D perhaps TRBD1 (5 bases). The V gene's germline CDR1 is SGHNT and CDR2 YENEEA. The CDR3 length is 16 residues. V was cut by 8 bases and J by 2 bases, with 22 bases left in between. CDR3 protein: CASSGADTDAAYEQYF. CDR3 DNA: TGTGCCAGCTCGGGTGCGGACACCGATGCAGCCTACGAGCAGTACTTC.

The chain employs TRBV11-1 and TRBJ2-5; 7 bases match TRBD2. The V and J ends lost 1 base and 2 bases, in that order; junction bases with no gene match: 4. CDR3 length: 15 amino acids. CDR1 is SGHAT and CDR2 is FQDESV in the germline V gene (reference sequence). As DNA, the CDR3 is TGTGCCAGCAGCTTAGGAACTAGCGTGCAAGAGACCCAGTACTTC. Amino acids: CASSLGTSVQETQYF.

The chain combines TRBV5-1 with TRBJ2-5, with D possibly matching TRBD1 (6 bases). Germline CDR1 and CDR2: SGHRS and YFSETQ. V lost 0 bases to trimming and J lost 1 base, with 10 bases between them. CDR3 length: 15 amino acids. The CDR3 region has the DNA TGCGCCAGCAGCTTGGACGTGGACAGCCAAGAGACCCAGTACTTC. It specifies CASSLDVDSQETQYF.

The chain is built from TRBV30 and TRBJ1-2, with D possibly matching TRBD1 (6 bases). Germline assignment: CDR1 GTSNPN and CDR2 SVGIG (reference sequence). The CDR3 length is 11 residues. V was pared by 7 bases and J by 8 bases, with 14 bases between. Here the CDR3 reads CASQGPGGYTF. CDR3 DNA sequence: TGTGCCTCCCAGGGGCCCGGGGGCTACACCTTC.

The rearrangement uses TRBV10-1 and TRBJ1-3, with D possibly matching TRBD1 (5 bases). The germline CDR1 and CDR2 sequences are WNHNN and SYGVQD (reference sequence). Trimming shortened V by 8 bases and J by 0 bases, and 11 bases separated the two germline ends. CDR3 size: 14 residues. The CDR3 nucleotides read TGCGCCAGCGCAAGAGACAGCTCTGGAAACACCATATATTTT. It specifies CASARDSSGNTIYF.

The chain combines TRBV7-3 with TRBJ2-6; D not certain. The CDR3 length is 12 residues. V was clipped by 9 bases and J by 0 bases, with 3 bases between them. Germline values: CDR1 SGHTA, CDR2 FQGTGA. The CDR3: CASRSGANVLTF. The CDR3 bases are TGTGCCAGTCGCTCTGGGGCCAACGTCCTGACTTTC.

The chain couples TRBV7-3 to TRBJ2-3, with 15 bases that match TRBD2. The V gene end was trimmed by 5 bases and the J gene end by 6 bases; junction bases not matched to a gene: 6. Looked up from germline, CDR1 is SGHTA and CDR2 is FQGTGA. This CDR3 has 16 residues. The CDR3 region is CASSPGLAGGSDTQYF. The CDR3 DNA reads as TGTGCCAGCAGCCCAGGACTAGCGGGAGGGTCGGATACGCAGTATTTT.